The sequence of this TCR beta chain was determined in a study of post-analysis software for immune sequencing data. Overall study context: The courses of disease that were included comprised relapsing-remitting, secondary progressive and progressive-relapsing multiple sclerosis.

Looked up from germline, CDR1 is SGDLS and CDR2 is YYNGEE. The CDR3 runs 16 residues. Germline trimming cut 0 bases from V and 5 bases from J; bases unmatched to any gene: 6. Study findings and constraints: Included in a set of about 5 TRBV segments more frequent in patients than controls were TRBV5-6, TRBV5-1 and TRBV20-1. There was significantly lower normalized Chao1 diversity in multiple sclerosis patients than in controls. Those samples that were prepared in the same batch co-clustered strongly by F measure.

This clonotype has a handful of counts. Its cognate antigen is unknown. cDNA libraries of TCR beta carried unique molecular identifiers. TCRdb re-called the PCR reads through MiXCR, storing one row per CDR3 protein. The top ten hold roughly 4.9% of the sample, which has approximately 770,000 distinct CDR3 sequences, 46% seen once. The specimen sequenced was blood. The sequence was obtained from a girl under 18 with multiple sclerosis. The V and J genes are TRBV9 and TRBJ2-1; the match to TRBD2 covers 9 bases. The CDR3 DNA follows: TGTGCCAGCAGCGTAGGCGGCGGGAGGGAGGACAATGAGCAGTTCTTC. As protein: CASSVGGGREDNEQFF.